The 2 T cell receptor beta chains in this list originate from one sample, sequenced in a study of T cell changes during pregnancy in multiple sclerosis (dated by TCRdb to about 2019). Library preparation used the immunoSEQ multiplex PCR assay. TCRdb carries this immuneACCESS record with in-frame sequences only. Its versions omit some clonotypes, under half of them owing to an unresolved V gene in the studies checked, with the rest unexplained. The sample table records 65,000 to 85,000 clones; roughly nine tenths of these occur just once. The ten largest clones take up almost 1.5% of the sample. The specimen was peripheral blood, collected after pregnancy. The receptors stem from a female donor with multiple sclerosis, enrolled in a pregnancy study.

The rearrangement joins TRBV5-1 to TRBJ2-2; 7 bases align to TRBD2. This CDR3 region has 16 residues. From germline, CDR1 is SGHRS and CDR2 YFSETQ. The trim removed 0 bases at V and 5 bases at J, leaving 7 bases unmatched. The CDR3 DNA sequence: TGCGCCAGCAGCTTGGATGGCGGGAGTAGGACCGGGGAGCTGTTTTTT. Translated: CASSLDGGSRTGELFF.

The V gene is TRBV5-1, the J gene TRBJ1-3; D unclear. This CDR3 is 16 amino acids long. V lost 1 base, J lost 0 bases, and 11 bases lay in between. CDR1 and CDR2 from the germline V gene are SGHRS and YFSETQ. The CDR3 spells CASSLISGLSGNTIYF. CDR3 bases: TGCGCCAGCAGCTTGATCTCCGGACTCTCTGGAAACACCATATATTTT.